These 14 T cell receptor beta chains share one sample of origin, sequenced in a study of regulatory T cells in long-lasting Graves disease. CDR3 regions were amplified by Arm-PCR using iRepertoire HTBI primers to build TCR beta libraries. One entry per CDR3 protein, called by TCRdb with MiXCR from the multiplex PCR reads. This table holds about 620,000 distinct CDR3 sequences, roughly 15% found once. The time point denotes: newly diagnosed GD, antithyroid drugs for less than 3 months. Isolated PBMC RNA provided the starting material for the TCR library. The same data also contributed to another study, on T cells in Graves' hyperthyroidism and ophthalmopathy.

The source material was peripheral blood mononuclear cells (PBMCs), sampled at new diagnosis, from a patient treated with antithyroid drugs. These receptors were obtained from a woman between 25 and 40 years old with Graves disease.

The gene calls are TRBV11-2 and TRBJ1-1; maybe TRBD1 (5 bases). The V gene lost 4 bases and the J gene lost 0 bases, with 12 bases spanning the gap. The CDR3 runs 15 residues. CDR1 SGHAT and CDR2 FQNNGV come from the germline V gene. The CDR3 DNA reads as TGTGCCAGCAGCTCAACTGTGGGGGTGAACACTGAAGCTTTCTTT. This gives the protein CASSSTVGVNTEAFF.

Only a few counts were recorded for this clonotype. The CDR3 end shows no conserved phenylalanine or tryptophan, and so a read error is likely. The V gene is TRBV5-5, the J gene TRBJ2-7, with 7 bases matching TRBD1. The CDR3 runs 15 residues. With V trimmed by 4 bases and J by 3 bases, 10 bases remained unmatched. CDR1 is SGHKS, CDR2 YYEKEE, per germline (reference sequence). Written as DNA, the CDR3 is TGTGCCAGCAGCCGGACAGGTTCGGAGATCTACGAGCAGTACCTC. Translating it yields CASSRTGSEIYEQYL.

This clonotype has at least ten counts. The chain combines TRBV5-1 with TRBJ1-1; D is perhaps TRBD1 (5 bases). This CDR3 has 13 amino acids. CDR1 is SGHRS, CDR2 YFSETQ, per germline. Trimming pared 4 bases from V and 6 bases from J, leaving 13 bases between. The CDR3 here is CASSAEGFSEAFF. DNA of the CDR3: TGCGCCAGCAGCGCCGAGGGGTTCTCTGAAGCTTTCTTT.

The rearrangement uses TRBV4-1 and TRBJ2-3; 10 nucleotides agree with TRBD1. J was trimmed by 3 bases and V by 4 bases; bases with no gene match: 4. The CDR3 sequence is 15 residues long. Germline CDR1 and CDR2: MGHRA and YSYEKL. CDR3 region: CASSRGQGVTDTQYF. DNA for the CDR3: TGCGCCAGCAGCCGAGGACAGGGGGTGACAGATACGCAGTATTTT.

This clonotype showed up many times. This CDR3 is CASRTGMSDTQYF. The CDR3 region has the DNA TGTGCCAGCAGGACTGGCATGTCGGATACGCAGTATTTT. This rearrangement joins TRBV7-2 to TRBJ2-3; D gene ambiguous. This CDR3 region has 13 residues. Germline CDR1 and CDR2: SGHTA and FQGNSA. V dropped 6 bases and J dropped 6 bases, with 13 bases sitting between them.

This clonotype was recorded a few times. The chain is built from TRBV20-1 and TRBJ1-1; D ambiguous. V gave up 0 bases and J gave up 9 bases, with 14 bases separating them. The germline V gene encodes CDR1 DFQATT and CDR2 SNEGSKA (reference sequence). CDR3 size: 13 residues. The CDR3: CSARDAQRLKAFF. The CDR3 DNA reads TGCAGTGCTAGAGATGCTCAGAGACTAAAAGCTTTCTTT.

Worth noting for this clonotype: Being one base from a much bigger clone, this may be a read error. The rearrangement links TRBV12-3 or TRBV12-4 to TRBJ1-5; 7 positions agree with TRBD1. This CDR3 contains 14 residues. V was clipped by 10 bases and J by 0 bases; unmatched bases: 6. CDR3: CAITRGYSNQPQHF. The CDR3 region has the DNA TGTGCCATCACCAGGGGGTATAGCAATCAGCCCCAGCATTTT.

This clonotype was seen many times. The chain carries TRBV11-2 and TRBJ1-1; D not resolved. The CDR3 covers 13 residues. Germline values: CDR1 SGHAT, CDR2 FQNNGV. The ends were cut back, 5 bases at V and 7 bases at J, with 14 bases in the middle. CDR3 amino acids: CASSPPWAIEAFF. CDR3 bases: TGTGCCAGCAGCCCTCCGTGGGCAATTGAAGCTTTCTTT.

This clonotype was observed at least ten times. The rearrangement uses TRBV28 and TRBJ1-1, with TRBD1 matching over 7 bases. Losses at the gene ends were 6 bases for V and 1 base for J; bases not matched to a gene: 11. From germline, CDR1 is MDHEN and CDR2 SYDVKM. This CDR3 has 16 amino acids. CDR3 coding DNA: TGTGCCAGCAGGATCCCCGGATCAGGGGGGAACACTGAAGCTTTCTTT. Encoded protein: CASRIPGSGGNTEAFF.

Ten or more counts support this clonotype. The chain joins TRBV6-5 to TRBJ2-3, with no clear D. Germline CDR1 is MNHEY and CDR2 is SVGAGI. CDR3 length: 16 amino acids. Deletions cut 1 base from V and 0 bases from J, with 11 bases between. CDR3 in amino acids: CASSYYGQPSTDTQYF. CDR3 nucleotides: TGTGCCAGCAGTTACTACGGGCAGCCTAGCACAGATACGCAGTATTTT.

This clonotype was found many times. This CDR3 reads CASSVGGSRNQPQHF. The CDR3 bases are TGTGCCAGCAGCGTCGGAGGGTCTCGCAATCAGCCCCAGCATTTT. The chain combines TRBV2 with TRBJ1-5; D not resolved. Germline CDR1 is SNHLY and CDR2 is FYNNEI. The CDR3 extends over 15 amino acids. V was shortened by 6 bases and J by 2 bases, with 14 bases between the two germline ends.

This CDR3 reads CASSIWGGTGANVLTF. The CDR3 DNA reads TGTGCCAGTAGTATTTGGGGGGGCACTGGGGCCAACGTCCTGACTTTC. The rearrangement joins TRBV19 to TRBJ2-6; possible D gene TRBD2, 7 bases. V was cut by 3 bases and J by 2 bases, with 11 bases left in between. Germline-derived CDR1 and CDR2 are LNHDA and SQIVND (reference sequence). The CDR3 sequence is 16 residues long.

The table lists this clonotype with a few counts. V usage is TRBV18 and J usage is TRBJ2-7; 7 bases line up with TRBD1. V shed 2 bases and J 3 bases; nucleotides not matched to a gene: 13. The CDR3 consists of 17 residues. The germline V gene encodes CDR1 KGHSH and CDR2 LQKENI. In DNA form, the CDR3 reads TGTGCCAGCTCACCAGGAGAACAGGGGCGAATGAACTACGAGCAGTACTTC. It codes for CASSPGEQGRMNYEQYF.

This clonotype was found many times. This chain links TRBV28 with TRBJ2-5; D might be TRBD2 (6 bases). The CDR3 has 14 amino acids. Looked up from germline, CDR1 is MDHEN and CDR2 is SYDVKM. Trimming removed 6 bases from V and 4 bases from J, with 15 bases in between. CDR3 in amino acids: CASSGTGRRETQYF. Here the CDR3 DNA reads TGTGCCAGCAGCGGGACTGGAAGGAGAGAGACCCAGTACTTC.